These T cell receptor beta chains were read from a single sample in a study of identifying expanded T cells in peripheral blood. Sequenced by immunoSEQ multiplex PCR; TCRdb stores in-frame clones only, minus some. The sample gives approximately 92,000 clones, about 88% of which show up once; around 4.5% is in the top ten. What was sequenced was blood. All receptors come from a person aged 18 to 70 in good health. The CDR3 runs from the conserved cysteine through the conserved F or W.

TRBV15	TRBJ1-5	CATSRGRTQNQPQHF
TRBV11-2	TRBJ2-7	CASSSVNRAHEQYF
TRBV19	TRBJ1-2	CASSIDVQGCGF
TRBV19	TRBJ1-2	CASKPPGGYGYTF
TRBV15	TRBJ2-5	CATSRGQGSGETQYF
TRBV27	TRBJ1-1	CASRVGGGSTEAFF
TRBV4-3	TRBJ1-1	CASSPDRRGGTEAFF
TRBV2	TRBJ1-1	CASGRDRGRTEAFF
TRBV12-5	TRBJ1-1	CASGLSPRMNTEAFF
TRBV7-9	TRBJ2-2	CASPREGMVTGELFF
TRBV30	TRBJ1-3	CAWSVLIGNTIYF
TRBV4-3	TRBJ2-5	CASSQVGALQETQYF
TRBV7-8	TRBJ1-1	CASSFGVLNTEAFF
TRBV13	TRBJ1-4	CASSLRTHEKLFF
TRBV5-4	TRBJ1-1	CASRTKGPNTEAFF
TRBV5-4	TRBJ2-1	CASNRAGDNNEQFF
TRBV2	TRBJ2-1	CASSGRAGRPNEQFF
TRBV19	TRBJ1-1	CASSSQLNMNTEAFF
TRBV6-6	TRBJ2-1	CASSYGGGPNEQFF
TRBV6-6	TRBJ1-2	CASSYSTGGGYTF
TRBV5-4	TRBJ1-2	CASRLGYGDGYTF
TRBV5-1	TRBJ2-7	CASSFLSYEQYF
TRBV19	TRBJ2-6	CASSITGFGANVLTF
TRBV7-8	TRBJ1-5	CASSLTGLGWPQHF
TRBV6-1	TRBJ1-1	CASSEVWAAQNTEAFF
TRBV19	TRBJ2-1	CASSSGAGSYNEQFF
TRBV7-9	TRBJ1-3	CASTSSPYSGNTIYF
TRBV19	TRBJ1-1	CASSNVAEAFF
TRBV4-3	TRBJ2-7	CASSQFLGQDYEQYF
TRBV27	TRBJ2-5	CASRSKARPGQGVGETQYF
TRBV7-2	TRBJ1-2	CASSFAGNGYTF
TRBV30	TRBJ2-7	CAWSGGAANLYEQYF
TRBV18	TRBJ2-7	CASSPVTVYEQYF
TRBV6-5	TRBJ1-1	CASKSSGTGFDEAFF
TRBV10-2	TRBJ1-1	CASGRATEAFF
TRBV6-1	TRBJ1-2	CASSGSSYGYTF
TRBV4-1	TRBJ1-4	CASSQVRRPPGQGKKLFF
TRBV18	TRBJ1-4	CASKQGFREKLFF
TRBV15	TRBJ1-3	CATRPGQGARNTIYF
TRBV6-1	TRBJ1-2	CASLGGNGYTF
TRBV9	TRBJ2-1	CASSVGGGVSSYNEQFF